This T cell receptor beta chain comes out of a study of CD8+ T cells in alopecia areata. The authors extracted RNA and reverse transcribed it into cDNA as the sequencing template. Using immunoSEQ multiplex PCR, the repertoire was profiled, and TCRdb retains in-frame clones only, with some absent. The repertoire holds about 200,000 clones, approximately 61% seen once, with less than 0.6% in the top ten. This clone was detected once. Trimming stripped 1 base from V and 1 base from J, with 11 bases between. Germline CDR1 reads SGHVS; CDR2 reads FNYEAQ. The CDR3 totals 15 residues. The V gene is TRBV7-6, the J gene TRBJ2-7; D is perhaps TRBD1 or TRBD2 (5 bases each). The sequence was collected from a human donor with alopecia areata. Sample: CD4+ T cells sorted from blood, taken at week 0. The CDR3 DNA reads TGTGCCAGCAGCTTAGAGGGGAGCAGGTCCTACGAGCAGTACTTC. Protein: CASSLEGSRSYEQYF.